Shown below are 7 T cell receptor beta chains from a single sample sequenced in a study of chemoradiotherapy in HPV16-positive cancers. Data came from immunoSEQ multiplex PCR; TCRdb stores just in-frame clones and leaves some out. Of roughly 23,000 clones listed, 80% to 90% are singletons. The material was blood, obtained from a patient who underwent chemoradiotherapy. All receptors come from a human donor with HPV-associated anogenital cancer.

The chain uses TRBV6-1 and TRBJ1-2; TRBD1 might be the D (6 bases). Germline V gives CDR1 MNHNS, CDR2 SASEGT. V was pared by 4 bases and J by 3 bases, with 15 bases between. This CDR3 contains 15 residues. CDR3 DNA sequence: TGTGCCAGCAGTGCCTCGGGACAAAATTACTATGGCTACACCTTC. Encoded protein: CASSASGQNYYGYTF.

DNA of the CDR3: TGTGCCAGCAGCGCCCGGACAGGGGCTGGAAACACCATATATTTT. Translation: CASSARTGAGNTIYF. The gene calls are TRBV7-8 and TRBJ1-3, with 9 bases aligning to TRBD1. This CDR3 has 15 amino acids. The germline gives CDR1 SGHVS, CDR2 FQNEAQ. V lost 5 bases and J lost 2; bases outside the gene matches: 4. Complete variable domain (other parts from reference TRBV7-8 and TRBJ1-3): GAGVSQSPRYKVAKRGQDVALRCDPISGHVSLFWYQQALGQGPEFLTYFQNEAQLDKSGLPSDRFFAERPEGSVSTLKIQRTQQEDSAVYLCASSARTGAGNTIYFGEGSWLTVV.

Here the CDR3 DNA reads TGTGCCAGCAGCTTCTCCTACAATGAGCAGTTCTTC. It specifies CASSFSYNEQFF. The chain links TRBV7-9 to TRBJ2-1; D remains unclear. The germline V and J ends were trimmed by 3 bases and 0 bases, with 0 bases remaining between them. This CDR3 region has 12 residues. In germline, CDR1 is SEHNR, CDR2 FQNEAQ (reference sequence).

The V gene is TRBV2, the J gene TRBJ2-1; TRBD2 aligns across 8 bases. Unmatched junction bases numbered 7, after V lost 6 bases and J lost 3 bases. In germline, CDR1 is SNHLY, CDR2 FYNNEI. This CDR3 region has 15 residues. CDR3 DNA sequence: TGTGCCAGCAGCCCAGCGGGGGCGATCTACAATGAGCAGTTCTTC. As protein: CASSPAGAIYNEQFF.

The CDR3, as DNA: TGCAGCGTTGATGTGACAGGGGGCTATGGCTACACCTTC. Protein sequence: CSVDVTGGYGYTF. The chain joins TRBV29-1 to TRBJ1-2; 9 bases map to TRBD1. CDR3 size: 13 residues. J lost 4 bases, V lost 3 bases, and 3 bases had no gene match. CDR1 SQVTM and CDR2 ANQGSEA come from the germline V gene.

The chain combines TRBV27 with TRBJ1-5; 10 bases match TRBD1. Germline V gene lookup returns CDR1 MNHEY and CDR2 SMNVEV (reference sequence). CDR3 size: 23 residues. V dropped 4 bases and J dropped 0; count of bases not matched to a gene: 24. The CDR3 here is CASSSKTIKKGQGGHYSNQPQHF. The CDR3 DNA is TGTGCCAGCAGTTCAAAAACAATTAAAAAAGGACAGGGGGGACATTATAGCAATCAGCCCCAGCATTTT.

The chain combines TRBV10-2 with TRBJ1-2; D is unclear. The V and J ends lost 7 bases and 8 bases respectively, with 20 bases between them. This CDR3 has 14 residues. CDR1 is WSHSY and CDR2 is SAAADI in the germline V gene. The DNA of the CDR3 is TGCGCCAGCACCTGGAGGAAAGGGTCGGGGGGCTACACCTTC. It translates to CASTWRKGSGGYTF.